Described below is a single TCR beta chain sequence and its context. Sequencing was performed with immunoSEQ multiplex PCR; in TCRdb, only in-frame clones are kept and a portion is missing. The repertoire holds about 160,000 clones, with about 94% as singletons. The data are from a study of control samples from healthy donors and cancer patients. The CDR3 consists of 17 residues. The V and J ends lost 5 bases and 0 bases, in that order; junction bases with no gene match: 4. Germline V gene data show CDR1 as SGHNT and CDR2 as YENEEA. Sample: blood. The J gene is TRBJ2-6, the V gene TRBV11-3; 10 bases line up with TRBD1. The TCR comes from a woman in her thirties or forties in good health. The CDR3 region is CASSPGQGNSGANVLTF. The CDR3 region has the DNA TGTGCCAGCAGCCCGGGACAGGGGAACTCTGGGGCCAACGTCCTGACTTTC.